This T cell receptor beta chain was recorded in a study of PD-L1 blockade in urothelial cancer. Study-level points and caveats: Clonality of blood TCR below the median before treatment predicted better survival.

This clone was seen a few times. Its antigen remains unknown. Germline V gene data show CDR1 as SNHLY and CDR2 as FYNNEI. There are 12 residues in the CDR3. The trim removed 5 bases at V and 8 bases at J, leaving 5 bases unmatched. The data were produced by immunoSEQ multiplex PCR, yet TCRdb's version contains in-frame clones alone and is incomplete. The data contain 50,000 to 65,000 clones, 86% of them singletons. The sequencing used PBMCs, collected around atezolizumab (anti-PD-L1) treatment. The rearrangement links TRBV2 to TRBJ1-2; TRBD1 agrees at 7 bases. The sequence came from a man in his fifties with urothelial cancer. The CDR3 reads CASSWTGGGYTF. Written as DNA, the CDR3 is TGTGCCAGCAGTTGGACAGGAGGGGGCTACACCTTC.